The rows below give T cell receptor beta chains drawn from one sample of a study of regulatory T cells in long-lasting Graves disease. TCRdb independently ran MiXCR on the multiplex PCR reads; one entry per CDR3 protein. Of more than 450,000 distinct CDR3 sequences listed, around 12% are singletons. In addition, the sample was reused for a study of T cells in Graves' hyperthyroidism and ophthalmopathy.

Sample: peripheral blood mononuclear cells (PBMCs), taken at new diagnosis, from a patient treated with antithyroid drugs. These receptors were taken from a woman in her 30s with Graves disease. Each CDR3 is given with its conserved first and last residue. A D gene is named only where the DNA matches it firmly. Clone size is stated in some rows and not others, as once, few, many or a class when expanded.

>TRBV11-2|many|TRBJ1-1|TRBD1
CASSPYSRRPGQVRLNTEAFF
TGTGCCAGCAGCCCCTACAGTAGGAGACCGGGACAGGTGCGCTTGAACACTGAAGCTTTCTTT
>TRBV12-3/TRBV12-4|few|TRBJ2-3|TRBD2
CASSPTSGRLADTQYF
TGTGCCAGCAGCCCGACTAGCGGGAGGTTGGCAGATACGCAGTATTTT
>TRBV9|many|TRBJ2-1|.
CASSVLGATSYNEQFF
TGTGCCAGCAGCGTTCTGGGGGCCACCTCCTACAATGAGCAGTTCTTC
>TRBV28|many|TRBJ2-2|.
CASSLRALGNTGELFF
TGTGCCAGCAGTTTGCGGGCATTGGGGAACACCGGGGAGCTGTTTTTT
>TRBV10-3|many|TRBJ2-5|TRBD1
CAISETRDRQETQYF
TGTGCCATCAGTGAGACCCGGGACAGGCAAGAGACCCAGTACTTC
>TRBV6-1|many|TRBJ2-1|.
CASSDQGGGNEQFF
TGTGCCAGCAGTGACCAGGGAGGGGGCAATGAGCAGTTCTTC
>TRBV5-6|.|TRBJ2-5|TRBD2
CASSLVGRARETQYF
TGTGCCAGCAGCTTGGTCGGGAGGGCCCGGGAGACCCAGTACTTC
>TRBV20-1|few|TRBJ1-1|.
CSARERGTFLNTEAFF
TGCAGTGCTAGAGAGCGGGGAACGTTTTTGAACACTGAAGCTTTCTTT
>TRBV7-3|few|TRBJ1-4|.
CASSPGPREKLFF
TGTGCCAGCAGCCCCGGACCGCGGGAAAAACTGTTTTTT
>TRBV5-1|many|TRBJ2-5|TRBD2
CASSLTGSGTETQYF
TGCGCCAGCAGCTTGACAGGTAGCGGGACAGAGACCCAGTACTTC
>TRBV6-1|.|TRBJ2-3|.
CASSDYHGAADTQYF
TGTGCCAGCAGTGACTATCACGGGGCAGCAGATACGCAGTATTTT
>TRBV11-2|.|TRBJ2-5|.
CASSLLGRTQYF
TGTGCCAGCAGCTTACTTGGGAGGACCCAGTACTTC
>TRBV20-1|many|TRBJ2-3|TRBD1
CSARDLTRGRDTQYF
TGCAGTGCTAGAGATCTTACGAGGGGGCGGGATACGCAGTATTTT
>TRBV4-3|.|TRBJ1-1|.
CASSQDLGFGQGDTEAFF
TGCGCCAGCAGCCAAGATCTGGGGTTTGGGCAGGGAGATACTGAAGCTTTCTTT
>TRBV27|many|TRBJ1-1|.
CASSLYSLNTEAFF
TGTGCCAGCAGTTTATACAGCCTGAACACTGAAGCTTTCTTT
>TRBV11-2|many|TRBJ2-1|.
CASSFTEQFF
TGTGCCAGCAGCTTTACCGAGCAGTTCTTC
>TRBV18|many|TRBJ2-1|.
CASSMDSWEWNQFF
TGTGCCAGCTCAATGGACTCTTGGGAATGGAATCAGTTCTTC
>TRBV6-5|many|TRBJ1-1|TRBD1
CASSYRPLGQGAQMEAFF
TGTGCCAGCAGTTACCGACCCCTGGGACAGGGGGCGCAGATGGAAGCTTTCTTT
>TRBV20-1|many|TRBJ2-1|.
CSARDVAINEQFF
TGCAGTGCTAGAGATGTGGCCATTAATGAGCAGTTCTTC
>TRBV28|many|TRBJ2-3|.
CASSEGGRDTQYF
TGTGCCAGCAGTGAGGGGGGGAGGGATACGCAGTATTTT
>TRBV28|many|TRBJ1-2|TRBD1
CASGTDNYGYTF
TGTGCCAGCGGGACAGATAACTATGGCTACACCTTC
>TRBV4-2|few|TRBJ1-5|TRBD1
CASSGVLRGRNSNQPQHF
TGTGCCAGCAGCGGGGTCCTGAGGGGGCGGAATAGCAATCAGCCCCAGCATTTT
>TRBV11-2|many|TRBJ2-3|.
CASSLDSTDTQYF
TGTGCCAGCAGCTTAGATTCTACAGATACGCAGTATTTT
>TRBV19|many|TRBJ1-1|TRBD1
CASSARRTGEGTEAFF
TGTGCCAGTAGTGCCCGCCGAACAGGGGAGGGCACTGAAGCTTTCTTT